This note documents a single T cell receptor beta chain sequence. The target antigen is unknown. These data are taken from a study of cytomegalovirus exposure and HLA in healthy donors. Study observations and caveats: Confirmation in vitro established that a few CMV-associated chains were specific for CMV antigens.

This CDR3 spans 12 amino acids. The germline V and J ends were trimmed by 5 bases and 6 bases, with 11 bases remaining between them. CDR1 is MDHEN and CDR2 is SYDVKM in the germline V gene. Method: immunoSEQ multiplex PCR; TCRdb's copy keeps in-frame clones and lacks some. This sample has some 170,000 clones, with around nine tenths found just once. The chain recombines TRBV28 with TRBJ2-7; no clear D gene. The sequence was obtained from a man in his thirties or forties in good health and CMV-seropositive. Sequencing input: PBMCs. This CDR3 is CASSTIALEQYF. DNA of the CDR3: TGTGCCAGCAGTACTATAGCTCTCGAGCAGTACTTC.